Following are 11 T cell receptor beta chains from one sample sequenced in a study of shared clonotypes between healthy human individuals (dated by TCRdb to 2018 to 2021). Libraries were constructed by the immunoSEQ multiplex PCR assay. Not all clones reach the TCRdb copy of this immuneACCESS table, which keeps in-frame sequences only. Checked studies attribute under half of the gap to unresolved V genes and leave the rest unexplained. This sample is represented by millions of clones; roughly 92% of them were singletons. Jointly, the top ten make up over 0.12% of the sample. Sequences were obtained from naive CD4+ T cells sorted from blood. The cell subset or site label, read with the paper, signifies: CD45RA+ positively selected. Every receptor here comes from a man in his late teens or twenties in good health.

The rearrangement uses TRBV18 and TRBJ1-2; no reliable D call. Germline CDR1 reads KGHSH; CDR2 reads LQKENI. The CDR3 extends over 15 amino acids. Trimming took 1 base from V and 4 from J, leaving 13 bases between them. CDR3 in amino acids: CASSPQELGPYGYTF. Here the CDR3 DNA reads TGTGCCAGCTCACCACAGGAGTTAGGCCCCTATGGCTACACCTTC.

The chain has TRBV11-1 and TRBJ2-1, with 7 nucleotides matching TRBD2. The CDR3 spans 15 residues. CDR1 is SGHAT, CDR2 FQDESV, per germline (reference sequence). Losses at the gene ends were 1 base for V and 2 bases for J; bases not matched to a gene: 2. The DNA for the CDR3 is TGTGCCAGCAGCTTAGGCGGGGGAACCTACAATGAGCAGTTCTTC. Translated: CASSLGGGTYNEQFF.

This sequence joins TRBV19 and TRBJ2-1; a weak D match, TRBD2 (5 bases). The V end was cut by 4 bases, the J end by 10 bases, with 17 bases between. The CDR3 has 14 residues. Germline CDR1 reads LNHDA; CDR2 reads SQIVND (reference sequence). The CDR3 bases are TGTGCCAGTAGTAAGGACGGCGGGTCGGGGGAGCAGTTCTTC. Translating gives CASSKDGGSGEQFF.

CDR3 protein: CAWSRGRIGTENTEAFF. CDR3 bases: TGTGCCTGGAGTAGAGGGCGTATTGGGACAGAGAACACTGAAGCTTTCTTT. The rearrangement links TRBV30 to TRBJ1-1; 7 nucleotides align to TRBD1. This CDR3 comprises 17 residues. With 2 bases clipped from V and 1 base from J, the junction kept 13 bases outside the gene matches. From germline, CDR1 is GTSNPN and CDR2 SVGIG (reference sequence).

CDR3 loop: CASSLDWAGASYEQYF. CDR3 sequence (DNA): TGTGCCAGCAGCTTAGATTGGGCCGGGGCTTCCTACGAGCAGTACTTC. This rearrangement joins TRBV7-2 to TRBJ2-7; D may correspond to TRBD1 or TRBD2 (5 bases each). Trimming stripped 1 base from V and 1 base from J, with 14 bases between. The germline V gene encodes CDR1 SGHTA and CDR2 FQGNSA. This CDR3 is built from 16 residues.

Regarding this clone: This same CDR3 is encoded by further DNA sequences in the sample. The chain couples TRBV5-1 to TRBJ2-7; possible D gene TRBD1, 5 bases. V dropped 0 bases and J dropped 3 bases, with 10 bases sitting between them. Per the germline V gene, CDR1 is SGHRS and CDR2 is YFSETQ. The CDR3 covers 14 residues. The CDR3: CASSLAPGNYEQYF. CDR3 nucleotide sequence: TGCGCCAGCAGCTTGGCTCCAGGGAACTACGAGCAGTACTTC.

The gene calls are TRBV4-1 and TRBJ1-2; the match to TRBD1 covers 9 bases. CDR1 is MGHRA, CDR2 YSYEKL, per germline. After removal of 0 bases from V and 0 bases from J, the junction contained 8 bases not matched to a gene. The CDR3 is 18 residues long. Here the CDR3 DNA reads TGCGCCAGCAGCCAAGATATAGGACAGGGGATAGCTAACTATGGCTACACCTTC. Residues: CASSQDIGQGIANYGYTF.

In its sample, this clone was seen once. CDR3 sequence reads: CASSWGDRPPDTQYF. CDR3 in DNA: TGTGCCAGCAGCTGGGGGGACAGGCCCCCCGATACGCAGTATTTT. The V gene is TRBV5-6, the J gene TRBJ2-3; 8 nucleotides align to TRBD1. V shed 3 bases and J 6 bases; nucleotides not matched to a gene: 9. Germline V gene lookup returns CDR1 SGHDT and CDR2 YYEEEE. This CDR3 region has 15 residues. Complete variable domain (other parts from reference TRBV5-6 and TRBJ2-3): DAGVTQSPTHLIKTRGQQVTLRCSPKSGHDTVSWYQQALGQGPQFIFQYYEEEERQRGNFPDRFSGHQFPNYSSELNVNALLLGDSALYLCASSWGDRPPDTQYFGPGTRLTVL.

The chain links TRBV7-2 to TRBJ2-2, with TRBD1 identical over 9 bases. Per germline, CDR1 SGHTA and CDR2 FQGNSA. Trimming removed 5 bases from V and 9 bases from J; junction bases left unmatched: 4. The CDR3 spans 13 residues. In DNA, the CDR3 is TGTGCCAGCAGCGCCACAGGGGGCTGGGAGCTGTTTTTT. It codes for CASSATGGWELFF. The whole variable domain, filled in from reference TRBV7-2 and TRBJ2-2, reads GAGVSQSPSNKVTEKGKDVELRCDPISGHTALYWYRQSLGQGLEFLIYFQGNSAPDKSGLPSDRFSAERTGGSVSTLTIQRTQQEDSAVYLCASSATGGWELFFGEGSRLTVL.

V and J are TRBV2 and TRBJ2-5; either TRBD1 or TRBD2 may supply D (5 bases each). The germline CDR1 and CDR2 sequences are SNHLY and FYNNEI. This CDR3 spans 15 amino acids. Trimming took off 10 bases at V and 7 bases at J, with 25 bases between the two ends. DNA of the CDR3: TGTGCCACCATAGATGGGACGGACAAGATCGGGACCCAGTACTTC. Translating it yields CATIDGTDKIGTQYF.

CDR3 sequence: CASSAGPLPSEAFF. The DNA for the CDR3 is TGTGCCAGCAGTGCGGGCCCACTACCCTCTGAAGCTTTCTTT. The rearrangement joins TRBV2 to TRBJ1-1; D is undetermined. Trimming took 4 bases from V and 6 from J, leaving 15 bases between them. The CDR3 spans 14 residues. Per germline, CDR1 SNHLY and CDR2 FYNNEI.